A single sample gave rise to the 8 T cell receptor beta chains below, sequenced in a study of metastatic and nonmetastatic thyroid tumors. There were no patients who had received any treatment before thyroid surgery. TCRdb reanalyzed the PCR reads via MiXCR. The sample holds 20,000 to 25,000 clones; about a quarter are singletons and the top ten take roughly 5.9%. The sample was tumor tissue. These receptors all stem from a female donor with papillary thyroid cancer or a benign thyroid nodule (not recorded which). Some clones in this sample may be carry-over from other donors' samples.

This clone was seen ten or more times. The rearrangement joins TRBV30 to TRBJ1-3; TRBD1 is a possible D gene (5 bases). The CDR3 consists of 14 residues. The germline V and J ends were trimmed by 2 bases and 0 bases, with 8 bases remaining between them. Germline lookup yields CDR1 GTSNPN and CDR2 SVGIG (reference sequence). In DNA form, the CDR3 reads TGTGCCTGGAGTCAGGGCCCCTCTGGAAACACCATATATTTT. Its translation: CAWSQGPSGNTIYF.

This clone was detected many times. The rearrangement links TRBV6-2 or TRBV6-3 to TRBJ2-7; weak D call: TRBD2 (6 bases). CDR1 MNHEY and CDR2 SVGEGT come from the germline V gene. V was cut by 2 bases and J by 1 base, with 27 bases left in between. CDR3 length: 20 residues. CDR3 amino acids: CASSYPREREATGGSYEQYF. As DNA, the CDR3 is TGTGCCAGCAGTTACCCAAGGGAAAGGGAAGCCACTGGGGGGTCCTACGAGCAGTACTTC.

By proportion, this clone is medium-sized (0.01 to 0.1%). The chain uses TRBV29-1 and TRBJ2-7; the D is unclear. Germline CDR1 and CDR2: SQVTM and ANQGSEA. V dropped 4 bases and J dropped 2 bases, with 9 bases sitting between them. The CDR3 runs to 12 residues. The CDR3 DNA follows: TGCAGCGTTGTGGTCCAGGCCTACGAGCAGTACTTC. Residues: CSVVVQAYEQYF.

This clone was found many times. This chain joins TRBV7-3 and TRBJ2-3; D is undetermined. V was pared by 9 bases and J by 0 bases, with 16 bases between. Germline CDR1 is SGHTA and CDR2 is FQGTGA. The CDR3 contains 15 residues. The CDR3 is CARKLSWRSTDTQYF. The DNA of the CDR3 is TGTGCCAGAAAATTAAGCTGGCGAAGCACAGATACGCAGTATTTT.

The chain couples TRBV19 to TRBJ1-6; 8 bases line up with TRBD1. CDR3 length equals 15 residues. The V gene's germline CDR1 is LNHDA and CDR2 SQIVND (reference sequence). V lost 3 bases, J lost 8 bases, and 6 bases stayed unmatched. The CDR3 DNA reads TGTGCCAGTAGTATCGACAGGGGAGAACATTCACCCCTCCACTTT. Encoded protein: CASSIDRGEHSPLHF.

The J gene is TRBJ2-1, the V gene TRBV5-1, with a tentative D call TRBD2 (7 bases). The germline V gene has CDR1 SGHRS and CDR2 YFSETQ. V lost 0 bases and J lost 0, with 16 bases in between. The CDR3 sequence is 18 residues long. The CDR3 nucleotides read TGCGCCAGCAGCTTGGCGGCGGGGGCGACGAGCTCCTACAATGAGCAGTTCTTC. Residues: CASSLAAGATSSYNEQFF.

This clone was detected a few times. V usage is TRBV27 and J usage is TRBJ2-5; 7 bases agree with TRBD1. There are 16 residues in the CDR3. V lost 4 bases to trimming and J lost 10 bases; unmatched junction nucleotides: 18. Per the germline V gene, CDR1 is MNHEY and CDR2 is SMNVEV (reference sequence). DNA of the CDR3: TGTGCCAGCAGTTCCCACAGGGGAATAGGGGTGAAAGGCCAGTACTTC. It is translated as CASSSHRGIGVKGQYF.

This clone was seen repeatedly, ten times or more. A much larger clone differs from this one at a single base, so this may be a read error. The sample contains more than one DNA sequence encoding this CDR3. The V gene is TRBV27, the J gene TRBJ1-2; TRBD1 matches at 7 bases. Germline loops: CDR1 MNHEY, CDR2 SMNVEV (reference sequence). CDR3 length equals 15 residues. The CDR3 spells CASSFTPTGSYGYTF. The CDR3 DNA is TGTGCTAGCAGTTTTACCCCGACAGGGAGCTATGGCTACACCTTC.